Below, 21 T cell receptor beta chains from the same sample are listed, as sequenced in a study of T cell responses to AZD1222 COVID-19 vaccine (dated by TCRdb to the early 2020s). Receptor amplification or capture employed the immunoSEQ multiplex PCR assay. The source is immuneACCESS, and TCRdb retained only in-frame sequences with V and J called. Part of the clones is not carried over; for the studies checked, unresolved V genes explain less than half of this, and the remainder is unexplained. This sample comprises more than 85,000 clones, 82% of them detected only once. The ten top clones hold approximately 5% of the sample. Explained via the paper, the time point label denotes: baseline before first vaccination. The starting material was peripheral blood, obtained on day 0 of AZD1222 vaccination. The receptor set was obtained from an adult in good health.

This sequence joins TRBV19 and TRBJ1-2; D is perhaps TRBD1 (6 bases). Germline CDR1 is LNHDA and CDR2 is SQIVND (reference sequence). Trimming stripped 8 bases from V and 4 bases from J, with 17 bases between. The CDR3 has 14 amino acids. CDR3 sequence reads: CASVSRGPPYGYTF. CDR3 coding DNA: TGTGCCAGTGTGTCGCGGGGGCCCCCCTATGGCTACACCTTC.

The chain combines TRBV7-2 with TRBJ1-1, with a tentative D call TRBD1 (5 bases). Germline CDR1 and CDR2: SGHTA and FQGNSA. The CDR3 is made up of 16 amino acids. V was shortened by 1 base and J by 4 bases, with 16 bases between the two germline ends. The CDR3 bases are TGTGCCAGCAGCTTAGTCGGGGGGTTGCCTCTCACTGAAGCTTTCTTT. Translation gives CASSLVGGLPLTEAFF. The whole variable domain, filled in from reference TRBV7-2 and TRBJ1-1, reads GAGVSQSPSNKVTEKGKDVELRCDPISGHTALYWYRQSLGQGLEFLIYFQGNSAPDKSGLPSDRFSAERTGGSVSTLTIQRTQQEDSAVYLCASSLVGGLPLTEAFFGQGTRLTVV.

This clone was seen only a few times. The chain has TRBV5-6 and TRBJ1-2; D possibly corresponds to TRBD1 (6 bases). The CDR3 extends over 13 amino acids. Trimming took 4 bases from V and 6 from J, leaving 13 bases between them. Germline loops: CDR1 SGHDT, CDR2 YYEEEE. DNA for the CDR3: TGTGCCAGCAGCGCCTCCGGGACACATGGCTACACCTTC. It encodes CASSASGTHGYTF.

This clone appeared once. The chain employs TRBV27 and TRBJ1-4, with 8 nucleotides matching TRBD1. Germline values: CDR1 MNHEY, CDR2 SMNVEV (reference sequence). The CDR3 runs 14 residues. The V segment lost 6 bases and the J segment 7 bases; nucleotides outside the gene matches: 7. The CDR3 DNA sequence: TGTGCCAGCAGACCAGGGGGCGGTGGTGAAAAACTGTTTTTT. Amino acid sequence: CASRPGGGGEKLFF. The variable domain in full, with the rest retrieved from reference TRBV27 and TRBJ1-4, is EAQVTQNPRYLITVTGKKLTVTCSQNMNHEYMSWYRQDPGLGLRQIYYSMNVEVTDKGDVPEGYKVSRKEKRNFPLILESPSPNQTSLYFCASRPGGGGEKLFFGSGTQLSVL.

V is TRBV29-1 and J is TRBJ2-5; 8 nucleotides match TRBD1. The CDR3 extends over 14 amino acids. Germline V CDR1 and CDR2: SQVTM, ANQGSEA. V was clipped by 7 bases and J by 4 bases; unmatched bases: 11. Written as DNA, the CDR3 is TGCAGCGCTCTAAAAACACAGGGGGGAGAGACCCAGTACTTC. Its protein product is CSALKTQGGETQYF.

The chain employs TRBV29-1 and TRBJ1-4; 9 positions agree with TRBD1. V shed 7 bases and J 5 bases; nucleotides not matched to a gene: 5. This CDR3 comprises 13 residues. Germline values: CDR1 SQVTM, CDR2 ANQGSEA. The CDR3: CSAGQGLNEKLFF. Here the CDR3 DNA reads TGCAGCGCAGGACAGGGGCTGAATGAAAAACTGTTTTTT.

The chain recombines TRBV7-2 with TRBJ2-2, with D uncertain. Germline CDR1 is SGHTA and CDR2 is FQGNSA. V dropped 4 bases and J dropped 7 bases, with 10 bases sitting between them. This CDR3 is built from 13 residues. The CDR3 DNA reads TGTGCCAGCAGCTCTATGTTATACGGGGAGCTGTTTTTT. Amino acid sequence: CASSSMLYGELFF.

V gene TRBV29-1 combines with J gene TRBJ2-1; D gene unclear. CDR1 is SQVTM, CDR2 ANQGSEA, per germline. Trimming stripped 4 bases from V and 8 bases from J, with 12 bases between. The CDR3 has 12 amino acids. The CDR3 sequence is CSVAYVGDEQFF. The DNA for the CDR3 is TGCAGCGTTGCGTATGTAGGCGATGAGCAGTTCTTC.

This chain uses TRBV4-1 with TRBJ1-6, with D perhaps TRBD1 (5 bases). Germline-derived CDR1 and CDR2 are MGHRA and YSYEKL. The CDR3 sequence is 20 residues long. Trimming pared 3 bases from V and 1 base from J, leaving 22 bases between. CDR3 coding DNA: TGCGCCAGCAGCCAGTCACATCAGGGCGGCGATCCTTCCTATAATTCACCCCTCCACTTT. Translating gives CASSQSHQGGDPSYNSPLHF.

This clone has at least ten counts. The chain uses TRBV2 and TRBJ2-7; D is undetermined. CDR1 is SNHLY and CDR2 is FYNNEI in the germline V gene. Trimming took 6 bases from V and 0 from J, leaving 9 bases between them. There are 13 residues in the CDR3. CDR3 sequence reads: CASRPKSSYEQYF. The CDR3 nucleotides are TGTGCCAGCAGGCCCAAGAGCTCCTACGAGCAGTACTTC. Supplemented by reference TRBV2 and TRBJ2-7, the full variable domain reads EPEVTQTPSHQVTQMGQEVILRCVPISNHLYFYWYRQILGQKVEFLVSFYNNEISEKSEIFDDQFSVERPDGSNFTLKIRSTKLEDSAMYFCASRPKSSYEQYFGPGTRLTVT.

The chain is built from TRBV4-2 and TRBJ1-3; D call uncertain. Germline CDR1 is LGHNA and CDR2 is YNFKEQ. Trimming took 0 bases from V and 0 from J, leaving 6 bases between them. The CDR3 has 15 residues. DNA of the CDR3: TGTGCCAGCAGCCAAGATATGGTCTCTGGAAACACCATATATTTT. This codes for CASSQDMVSGNTIYF.

The V gene is TRBV12-3 or TRBV12-4, the J gene TRBJ1-1; tentative D call: TRBD1 (6 bases). The length of the CDR3 is 12 residues. V was pared by 10 bases and J by 4 bases, with 13 bases between. The CDR3 region has the DNA TGTGCCACCAAGGGACACACCACTGAAGCTTTCTTT. Translated: CATKGHTTEAFF.

This CDR3 is CAWSVGHGAYSNQPQHF. As DNA, the CDR3 is TGTGCCTGGAGTGTAGGGCATGGAGCATATAGCAATCAGCCCCAGCATTTT. This chain connects TRBV30 to TRBJ1-5, with D unclear. Germline assignment: CDR1 GTSNPN and CDR2 SVGIG (reference sequence). Trimming pared 0 bases from V and 0 bases from J, leaving 15 bases between. The CDR3 loop spans 17 amino acids.

The chain couples TRBV11-2 to TRBJ1-2; a possible D gene is TRBD1 (5 bases). This CDR3 has 13 residues. Trimming shortened V by 5 bases and J by 4 bases, and 11 bases separated the two germline ends. CDR1 and CDR2 from the germline V gene are SGHAT and FQNNGV. Here the CDR3 DNA reads TGTGCCAGCAGCCCGCAGGGTGTCTATGGCTACACCTTC. This encodes CASSPQGVYGYTF.

The V and J genes are TRBV5-1 and TRBJ2-1; D not resolved. The CDR3 contains 14 residues. Germline V gene lookup returns CDR1 SGHRS and CDR2 YFSETQ. The V gene lost 1 base and the J gene lost 8 bases, with 13 bases spanning the gap. The CDR3 DNA reads as TGCGCCAGCAGCTTGAGGCCCACTAATGATGAGCAGTTCTTC. This sequence encodes CASSLRPTNDEQFF.

This clone was counted between two and nine times. The genes are TRBV3-1 (or the pseudogene TRBV3-2) and TRBJ1-1, with D perhaps matching TRBD1 (5 bases). Trimming pared 3 bases from V and 1 base from J, leaving 9 bases between. The germline gives CDR1 LGHDT, CDR2 YNNKEL (reference sequence). This CDR3 contains 14 residues. The CDR3 nucleotides read TGTGCCAGCAGCCAGCAGGGACCGAACACTGAAGCTTTCTTT. It is translated as CASSQQGPNTEAFF.

This clone was observed a handful of times. The chain joins TRBV18 to TRBJ2-5; D ambiguous. With 5 bases removed from V and 0 bases from J, the gap between germline ends came to 4 bases. Germline V lookup: CDR1 KGHSH, CDR2 LQKENI. The CDR3 loop spans 12 amino acids. This chain's CDR3 is CASSSYQETQYF. CDR3 bases: TGTGCCAGCTCATCGTACCAAGAGACCCAGTACTTC.

V and J are TRBV5-5 and TRBJ1-1, with D unclear. Germline V lookup: CDR1 SGHKS, CDR2 YYEKEE (reference sequence). Trimming left V 1 base short and J 7 bases short, with 11 bases between. CDR3 length equals 13 residues. The CDR3 reads CASSLLRADEAFF. Here the CDR3 DNA reads TGTGCCAGCAGCTTGCTCCGGGCCGATGAAGCTTTCTTT.

This chain joins TRBV19 and TRBJ1-5; a weak D match, TRBD1 (6 bases). V was trimmed by 7 bases and J by 5 bases, leaving 18 bases between them. Germline values: CDR1 LNHDA, CDR2 SQIVND (reference sequence). The CDR3 length is 15 residues. CDR3 sequence: CASTGGRGIYQPQHF. CDR3 DNA sequence: TGTGCCAGTACTGGGGGCCGGGGGATTTATCAGCCCCAGCATTTT.

This rearrangement joins TRBV7-6 to TRBJ2-1; unclear D gene. Germline loops: CDR1 SGHVS, CDR2 FNYEAQ. Deletions cut 2 bases from V and 6 bases from J, with 14 bases between. The CDR3 is 15 residues long. The CDR3 sequence is CASSLSGSPGNEQFF. In DNA form, the CDR3 reads TGTGCCAGCAGCTTATCTGGTTCCCCAGGCAATGAGCAGTTCTTC.

The sample holds one count of this clone. This chain connects TRBV12-3 or TRBV12-4 to TRBJ2-1, with D perhaps matching TRBD1 (5 bases). Trimming left V 3 bases short and J 5 bases short, with 8 bases between. There are 13 residues in the CDR3. Here the CDR3 reads CASSFIQDNEQFF. The CDR3 coding sequence is TGTGCCAGCAGTTTTATACAGGACAATGAGCAGTTCTTC.